The rows below give T cell receptor beta chains drawn from one sample of a study of PD-1 blockade in classical Hodgkin lymphoma. Profiling relied on immunoSEQ multiplex PCR, and the TCRdb table lists in-frame clones only, not all of them. This table has 70,000 or so clones, 93% appearing once. Sequenced: peripheral blood mononuclear cells (PBMCs). The receptors shown here come from a human donor with classical Hodgkin lymphoma. CDR3s include the opening cysteine and the closing phenylalanine or tryptophan. Fields, in order: clone size, V gene, D gene, J gene, CDR3 protein, CDR3 DNA. The D gene is left open where the match is weak. Where a row states a size, it is once, few, many or the class of an expanded clone; other rows omit it.

>-|TRBV10-3|-|TRBJ1-1
CAISPSTGLNTEAFF
TGTGCCATCAGTCCTTCGACAGGCCTGAACACTGAAGCTTTCTTT
>once|TRBV18|TRBD2|TRBJ2-1
CASSGGRISSYNEQFF
TGTGCCAGCTCAGGCGGGAGGATAAGCTCCTACAATGAGCAGTTCTTC
>-|TRBV5-1|-|TRBJ1-6
CASSLSGRIPNSPLHF
TGCGCCAGCAGCTTAAGTGGAAGGATTCCTAATTCACCCCTCCACTTT
>once|TRBV5-1|-|TRBJ2-3
CASSLLSRRDTQYF
TGCGCCAGCAGCTTACTCAGCCGCCGGGATACGCAGTATTTT
>-|TRBV7-9|-|TRBJ1-1
CASSPGSVNTEAFF
TGTGCCAGCAGCCCCGGGTCGGTGAACACTGAAGCTTTCTTT
>few|TRBV5-1|-|TRBJ1-1
CASSLASGGNTEAFF
TGCGCCAGCAGCTTGGCTTCGGGGGGGAACACTGAAGCTTTCTTT
>-|TRBV19|TRBD1|TRBJ2-7
CASSKQGSLYEQYF
TGTGCCAGTAGTAAACAGGGGTCCCTCTACGAGCAGTACTTC
>-|TRBV7-9|-|TRBJ2-2
CASTRGIIMAGELFF
TGTGCCAGCACCAGGGGCATTATTATGGCCGGGGAGCTGTTTTTT
>-|TRBV11-3|-|TRBJ2-3
CASSFGLGMTDTQYF
TGTGCCAGCAGCTTTGGGCTAGGCATGACAGATACGCAGTATTTT
>-|TRBV10-3|TRBD1|TRBJ1-4
CAIGDRGEKLFF
TGTGCCATCGGGGACAGGGGGGAAAAACTGTTTTTT
>-|TRBV18|-|TRBJ2-5
CASSPPGNQETQYF
TGTGCCAGCTCACCCCCCGGAAACCAAGAGACCCAGTACTTC
>few|TRBV20-1|-|TRBJ2-7
CSARYKPEQYF
TGCAGTGCTAGATACAAACCCGAGCAGTACTTC
>-|TRBV5-5|-|TRBJ1-1
CASSTPGPEAFF
TGTGCCAGCAGCACTCCGGGACCTGAAGCTTTCTTT
>-|TRBV2|TRBD1|TRBJ2-1
CASSEGQGTEQFF
TGTGCCAGCAGTGAGGGACAGGGAACTGAGCAGTTCTTC
>-|TRBV6-1|-|TRBJ2-2
CASLRQGGTGELFF
TGTGCCAGTCTCCGGCAGGGAGGCACCGGGGAGCTGTTTTTT
>-|TRBV1|-|TRBJ1-2
CTSSLVPKHEPPRGYTF
TGCACCAGCAGCCTGGTCCCCAAACATGAACCGCCGCGTGGCTACACCTTC
>once|TRBV6-1|TRBD1|TRBJ1-5
CATARQGAGNQPQHF
TGTGCCACCGCACGACAGGGTGCGGGCAATCAGCCCCAGCATTTT
>-|TRBV20-1|TRBD1|TRBJ1-1
CSAQGATEAFF
TGCAGTGCTCAGGGGGCCACTGAAGCTTTCTTT
>-|TRBV2|TRBD1|TRBJ1-5
CASSIQGNQPQHF
TGTGCCAGCAGTATACAGGGGAATCAGCCCCAGCATTTT
>-|TRBV5-4|-|TRBJ1-1
CASRFWENTEAFF
TGTGCCAGCAGATTCTGGGAGAACACTGAAGCTTTCTTT
>-|TRBV5-1|-|TRBJ2-3
CASSLEVGVADTQYF
TGCGCCAGCAGCTTGGAGGTTGGGGTAGCAGATACGCAGTATTTT
>few|TRBV25-1|-|TRBJ1-3
CASSALDTNSGNTIYF
TGTGCCAGCAGTGCCCTGGACACCAACTCTGGAAACACCATATATTTT
>few|TRBV19|-|TRBJ1-5
CASSKRSAGNQPQHF
TGTGCCAGTAGTAAGAGATCAGCCGGGAATCAGCCCCAGCATTTT
>once|TRBV6-1|-|TRBJ1-1
CASRGTDYTEAFF
TGTGCCAGCAGGGGAACAGATTACACTGAAGCTTTCTTT
>-|TRBV5-6|-|TRBJ1-2
CASSLARVQLYGYTF
TGTGCCAGCAGCTTGGCCCGGGTCCAACTCTATGGCTACACCTTC
>-|TRBV11-3|-|TRBJ2-3
CASSLGASTDTQYF
TGTGCCAGCAGCTTAGGCGCTAGCACAGATACGCAGTATTTT
>-|TRBV6-6|-|TRBJ1-5
CASSMGPNQPQHF
TGTGCCAGCAGCATGGGCCCTAATCAGCCCCAGCATTTT
>-|TRBV7-6|TRBD2|TRBJ2-1
CASSPTLTSGGRNEQFF
TGTGCCAGCAGCCCGACCCTCACTAGCGGGGGTCGGAATGAGCAGTTCTTC
>once|TRBV18|TRBD1|TRBJ1-5
CASSQGQGGQPQHF
TGTGCCAGCTCACAGGGACAGGGAGGCCAGCCCCAGCATTTT
>-|TRBV5-5|TRBD1|TRBJ1-2
CASSMGQGYGYTF
TGTGCCAGCAGCATGGGACAGGGGTATGGCTACACCTTC
>-|TRBV6-6|-|TRBJ1-2
CASSPGTQRGYTF
TGTGCCAGCTCTCCTGGGACGCAACGGGGCTACACCTTC
>-|TRBV4-2|-|TRBJ1-3
CASSQGSSGNTIYF
TGTGCCAGCAGCCAAGGAAGCTCTGGAAACACCATATATTTT
>-|TRBV20-1|-|TRBJ1-2
CSRKRGYGYTF
TGCAGCCGGAAGCGGGGTTATGGCTACACCTTC
>-|TRBV7-9|-|TRBJ2-7
CASSPYYSEEQYF
TGTGCCAGCAGCCCATATTATTCGGAAGAGCAGTACTTC
>-|TRBV10-3|TRBD1|TRBJ2-1
CAISGARQGRYEQFF
TGTGCCATCAGTGGAGCCCGACAGGGGCGGTATGAGCAGTTCTTC
>-|TRBV7-9|-|TRBJ2-1
CASSFREGEQFF
TGTGCCAGCAGCTTCAGGGAAGGGGAGCAGTTCTTC
>-|TRBV28|-|TRBJ2-3
CASSERQVTDTQYF
TGTGCCAGCAGCGAAAGACAGGTCACAGATACGCAGTATTTT
>-|TRBV7-9|TRBD2|TRBJ2-7
CASSPRGWSGGSEQYF
TGTGCCAGCAGCCCCCGAGGTTGGTCGGGAGGGAGCGAGCAGTACTTC
>-|TRBV9|TRBD2|TRBJ2-2
CASMVEAGGTGELFF
TGTGCCAGCATGGTAGAAGCGGGAGGCACCGGGGAGCTGTTTTTT
>-|TRBV27|TRBD2|TRBJ2-2
CASSFNLAGTGELFF
TGTGCCAGCAGTTTTAATCTAGCGGGAACCGGGGAGCTGTTTTTT
>-|TRBV27|-|TRBJ1-1
CASSPGEGYGLNTEAFF
TGTGCCAGCAGCCCTGGAGAGGGTTACGGGTTGAACACTGAAGCTTTCTTT
>-|TRBV5-1|TRBD2|TRBJ2-3
CASSETSGGADTQYF
TGCGCCAGCAGCGAGACTAGCGGGGGGGCTGATACGCAGTATTTT
>-|TRBV6-1|-|TRBJ2-3
CASSESVGFSTDTQYF
TGTGCCAGCAGTGAATCGGTCGGATTCTCCACAGATACGCAGTATTTT